The rows below give T cell receptor beta chains drawn from one sample of a study of blood T cell repertoires in COVID-19. Measured with immunoSEQ multiplex PCR; TCRdb has only the in-frame clones, and not every one. The sample carries 200,000 to 250,000 clones, less than 90% recorded once. Sequencing was carried out using peripheral blood. Source of these receptors: a woman of 80 years or more with active or convalescent COVID-19. Both conserved end residues are part of each CDR3. A D gene is named only where the DNA matches it firmly. The size entry is marked missing in some rows and otherwise reads once, few, many or a size class.

V gene,D gene,clone size,J gene,CDR3 protein,CDR3 DNA
TRBV2,-,-,TRBJ2-7,CASSANTGFSYEQYF,TGTGCCAGCAGTGCTAATACAGGCTTCTCCTACGAGCAGTACTTC
TRBV9,-,-,TRBJ1-3,CASSGLSGNTIYF,TGTGCCAGCAGCGGTCTCTCTGGAAACACCATATATTTT
TRBV5-1,-,-,TRBJ1-2,CASRQRGTFDGYTF,TGCGCCAGCAGACAACGGGGGACCTTCGATGGCTACACCTTC
TRBV7-9,-,-,TRBJ1-3,CASSLGGLSGNTIYF,TGTGCCAGCAGCTTAGGGGGGCTCTCTGGAAACACCATATATTTT
TRBV29-1,-,-,TRBJ1-1,CSGTGSSEAFF,TGCAGCGGTACCGGGTCCTCTGAAGCTTTCTTT
TRBV5-4,TRBD1,-,TRBJ2-7,CASSLRQGIYEQYF,TGTGCCAGCAGCTTGCGACAGGGAATTTACGAGCAGTACTTC
TRBV4-2,TRBD1,-,TRBJ1-6,CASSQDLGTGVPSPLHF,TGTGCCAGCAGCCAAGATCTCGGGACAGGGGTACCTTCACCCCTCCACTTT
TRBV5-5,-,once,TRBJ1-4,CASSLAGSGEKLFF,TGTGCCAGCAGCTTGGCCGGGAGCGGTGAAAAACTGTTTTTT
TRBV25-1,TRBD1,-,TRBJ1-3,CASSVPGQGNTIYF,TGTGCCAGCAGTGTCCCGGGACAGGGAAACACCATATATTTT
TRBV30,TRBD1,-,TRBJ1-2,CARTGVDGYTF,TGTGCCAGGACAGGGGTTGATGGCTACACCTTC
TRBV7-9,TRBD1,-,TRBJ1-2,CASSSGTAYGYTF,TGTGCCAGCAGTTCCGGGACAGCATATGGCTACACCTTC
TRBV5-4,TRBD1,-,TRBJ1-2,CASSLKQGYAYGYTF,TGTGCCAGCAGCTTGAAACAGGGGTACGCCTATGGCTACACCTTC
TRBV5-1,-,few,TRBJ2-3,CASSPGLARVTDTQYF,TGCGCCAGCAGCCCGGGCCTAGCAAGGGTGACAGATACGCAGTATTTT
TRBV5-4,TRBD1,-,TRBJ1-2,CASSLGGGSNYGYTF,TGTGCCAGCAGCTTGGGAGGGGGCAGTAACTATGGCTACACCTTC
TRBV19,-,-,TRBJ2-7,CASSNTWGGGRDEQYF,TGTGCCAGTAGTAATACGTGGGGGGGCGGTCGAGACGAGCAGTACTTC